The rows below give T cell receptor beta chains drawn from one sample of a study of blood T cell repertoires in COVID-19. Here immunoSEQ multiplex PCR was the method, and the copy in TCRdb shows in-frame clones only, minus some. The table lists under 200,000 clones, around 80% of them singletons. The specimen sequenced was peripheral blood. The receptors shown here come from a man aged 70-80 years with active or convalescent COVID-19. CDR3s include the opening cysteine and the closing phenylalanine or tryptophan. D genes are given only for firm matches. The size entry is marked missing in some rows and otherwise reads once, few, many or a size class.

>TRBJ1-5|TRBD1|TRBV25-1|.
TGTGCCAGCAGTGCCGGGACAGATAGCAATCAGCCCCAGCATTTT
CASSAGTDSNQPQHF
>TRBJ2-1|TRBD2|TRBV15|.
TGTGCCACCAGCAGAGGAAGACTAGCGGGAGTCTACAATGAGCAGTTCTTC
CATSRGRLAGVYNEQFF
>TRBJ2-3|TRBD2|TRBV11-2|.
TGTGCCAGCAGCTTAGCACTAGCGGGGGGCCCAGATACGCAGTATTTT
CASSLALAGGPDTQYF
>TRBJ1-2|.|TRBV7-9|.
TGTGCCAGCAGCTTAGTAGGGGCAGACTATGGCTACACCTTC
CASSLVGADYGYTF
>TRBJ1-2|TRBD1|TRBV9|few
TGTGCCAGCAGCGTAGAGTGGAGGGGACAGGGGTATGGCTACACCTTC
CASSVEWRGQGYGYTF
>TRBJ1-3|.|TRBV18|.
TGTGCCAGCTCACCTGGGCCCCCGGGGAACTCTGGAAACACCATATATTTT
CASSPGPPGNSGNTIYF
>TRBJ2-3|TRBD2|TRBV5-6|.
TGTGCCAGCAGCTTCCTAGCGGGGAAAGATACGCAGTATTTT
CASSFLAGKDTQYF
>TRBJ1-5|.|TRBV2|.
TGTGCCAGCAGTCCCCAGACAGGCGGTCAGCCCCAGCATTTT
CASSPQTGGQPQHF
>TRBJ1-2|TRBD1|TRBV6-5|.
TGTGCCAGCAGCCAGGACAGGCCGCCTTATGGCTACACCTTC
CASSQDRPPYGYTF
>TRBJ1-3|TRBD1|TRBV7-9|.
TGTGCCAGCAGCTTCGGGACAGAAGGTAACACCATATATTTT
CASSFGTEGNTIYF
>TRBJ2-3|TRBD1|TRBV3-1/TRBV3-2|few
TGTGCCAGCAGCCAAGATACCGGGACAGGGGGCGCAGATACGCAGTATTTT
CASSQDTGTGGADTQYF
>TRBJ2-3|TRBD2|TRBV7-9|.
TGTGCCAGCAGCTTGGGCCTAGCGGGATCAGATACGCAGTATTTT
CASSLGLAGSDTQYF
>TRBJ2-1|TRBD2|TRBV13|few
TGTGCCAGCAGCCACCACCTTCCGGGACTAGCGTCCAATGAGCAGTTCTTC
CASSHHLPGLASNEQFF
>TRBJ2-1|TRBD2|TRBV5-1|.
TGCGCCAGCAGCTTGACGAGCGGGAGGGCCGTTGAGCAGTTCTTC
CASSLTSGRAVEQFF
>TRBJ1-1|TRBD1|TRBV2|.
TGTGCCAGCAGTGTACAGGGGGCGAACACTGAAGCTTTCTTT
CASSVQGANTEAFF
>TRBJ1-1|.|TRBV7-2|.
TGTGCCAGCAGCTTAGCGCCTGGGGGCGCAGAGTTGAAGGCTGAAGCTTTCTTT
CASSLAPGGAELKAEAFF
>TRBJ2-3|.|TRBV6-6|.
TGTGCCAGCCTGACGGACTATCTCCCCACAGATACGCAGTATTTT
CASLTDYLPTDTQYF
>TRBJ2-1|TRBD2|TRBV6-5|.
TGTGCCAGCAGTCGGACTAGGGAGGCGGACAATGAGCAGTTCTTC
CASSRTREADNEQFF
>TRBJ1-3|.|TRBV15|.
TGTGCCACCAGCAGAGATCCGGGTAGTGGAAACACCATATATTTT
CATSRDPGSGNTIYF
>TRBJ2-5|TRBD1|TRBV5-1|.
TGCGCCAGCAGCCAGGGACAGGGAATCGGAGAGACCCAGTACTTC
CASSQGQGIGETQYF
>TRBJ2-1|TRBD2|TRBV3-1/TRBV3-2|.
TGTGCCAGCAGCCAAAATCTAGCGGGAGTAAACAATGAGCAGTTCTTC
CASSQNLAGVNNEQFF
>TRBJ1-2|.|TRBV19|.
TGTGCCACCTACAGGGTTGGCTACACCTTC
CATYRVGYTF
>TRBJ1-1|.|TRBV28|.
TGTGCCAGCAGTTTACGGGTAGACACTGAAGCTTTCTTT
CASSLRVDTEAFF
>TRBJ2-5|.|TRBV5-8|.
TGTGCCAGCAGCTTGGCGGGGGATCAAGAGACCCAGTACTTC
CASSLAGDQETQYF
>TRBJ1-1|TRBD1|TRBV11-2|.
TGTGCCAGCAGCCGGGGACAGGGGGACACTGAAGCTTTCTTT
CASSRGQGDTEAFF
>TRBJ1-4|TRBD1|TRBV9|.
TGTGCCAGCAGCGACGACAGGGGGGAGACTAATGAAAAACTGTTTTTT
CASSDDRGETNEKLFF
>TRBJ1-2|.|TRBV29-1|.
TGCAGCGCCGGCAGCGCCAACTATGGCTACACCTTC
CSAGSANYGYTF
>TRBJ2-7|.|TRBV7-3|.
TGTGCCAGCAGCAAAAGTAGCGGAGACGGCTACGAGCAGTACTTC
CASSKSSGDGYEQYF
>TRBJ1-2|.|TRBV2|once
TGTGCCAGCGGGTTTGCGGGGGCAGGTGGCTACACCTTC
CASGFAGAGGYTF
>TRBJ2-2|.|TRBV27|once
TGTGCCAGCAGTTTATATTCATGGAACACCGGGGAGCTGTTTTTT
CASSLYSWNTGELFF
>TRBJ1-6|.|TRBV5-4|once
TGTGCCAGCAGCTTGGCCGCAGGCTCCTATAATTCACCCCTCCACTTT
CASSLAAGSYNSPLHF
>TRBJ1-4|.|TRBV7-6|.
TGTGCCAGCAGCTTATTTATTGGCGGGGAAAAACTGTTTTTT
CASSLFIGGEKLFF
>TRBJ2-3|TRBD1|TRBV10-1|.
TGCGCCAGCAGTGAGACAGGGGTTCCAACAGATACGCAGTATTTT
CASSETGVPTDTQYF
>TRBJ1-2|TRBD1|TRBV5-6|.
TGTGCCAGCAGCTTGGGAGGACAGGGGCGTAACTATGGCTACACCTTC
CASSLGGQGRNYGYTF
>TRBJ1-2|TRBD1|TRBV18|.
TGTGCCAGCTCCACCACGGACAGGGACGGTGGCTACACCTTC
CASSTTDRDGGYTF
>TRBJ1-3|TRBD1|TRBV6-5|.
TGTGCCAGCCTCGGGACAGTCAGAATATATTTT
CASLGTVRIYF
>TRBJ1-5|.|TRBV4-1|.
TGCGCCAGCAGCCAAAACCCAGCGGGGTGGGATCAGCCCCAGCATTTT
CASSQNPAGWDQPQHF
>TRBJ1-6|.|TRBV14|.
TGTGCCAGCAGCCAAGTAGTCAATTCACCCCTCCACTTT
CASSQVVNSPLHF
>TRBJ2-4|.|TRBV5-4|.
TGTGCCAGCAGCCCTGGGGGGGCGTTCTCCCTAGCCAAAAACATTCAGTACTTC
CASSPGGAFSLAKNIQYF
>TRBJ1-3|.|TRBV6-5|.
TGTGCCAGCAGTTACTCAAGCAGGGTTTCTGGAAACACCATATATTTT
CASSYSSRVSGNTIYF
>TRBJ2-3|.|TRBV11-3|.
TGTGCCAGCAGCCCGGGATCATACACCACAGATACGCAGTATTTT
CASSPGSYTTDTQYF
>TRBJ2-7|.|TRBV7-2|.
TGTGCCAGCAGCTTCTCAGGGCGGTACGAGCAGTACTTC
CASSFSGRYEQYF
>TRBJ2-5|.|TRBV13|.
TGTGCCAGCAGCTTAGAGAGGGGGGGTGCCGAGACCCAGTACTTC
CASSLERGGAETQYF
>TRBJ1-4|.|TRBV30|.
TGTGCCTGGAGTGAGTCCAGGGATGAAAAACTGTTTTTT
CAWSESRDEKLFF
>TRBJ1-4|.|TRBV6-6|.
TGTGCCAGCAGCGTACAGGGAAAAGAACTGTTTTTT
CASSVQGKELFF
>TRBJ2-7|TRBD1|TRBV14|.
TGTGCCAGCAGCCAGAGGACAGGGGACTCCTACGAGCAGTACTTC
CASSQRTGDSYEQYF
>TRBJ2-6|TRBD1|TRBV4-2|.
TGTGCCAGCAGCCAAGTGACAGGGGGATACTCTGGGGCCAACGTCCTGACTTTC
CASSQVTGGYSGANVLTF
>TRBJ2-7|.|TRBV7-9|once
TGTGCCAGCAGCCCTAGTTCCAATTATAGGACCTACGAGCAGTACTTC
CASSPSSNYRTYEQYF
>TRBJ2-2|TRBD2|TRBV5-4|.
TGTGCCAGCACCGAAAGCGGGGCGAACACCGGGGAGCTGTTTTTT
CASTESGANTGELFF
>TRBJ2-3|TRBD2|TRBV5-1|.
TGCGCCAGCAGCACCGGACTAGCGGGAGCTGGGACAGATACGCAGTATTTT
CASSTGLAGAGTDTQYF
>TRBJ1-2|.|TRBV27|.
TGTGCCAGCAGTCCCAACCCAGGCTCCTATGGCTACACCTTC
CASSPNPGSYGYTF
>TRBJ1-1|TRBD1|TRBV29-1|.
TGCAGCGTTGCGGGACAGATAACTGAAGCTTTCTTT
CSVAGQITEAFF